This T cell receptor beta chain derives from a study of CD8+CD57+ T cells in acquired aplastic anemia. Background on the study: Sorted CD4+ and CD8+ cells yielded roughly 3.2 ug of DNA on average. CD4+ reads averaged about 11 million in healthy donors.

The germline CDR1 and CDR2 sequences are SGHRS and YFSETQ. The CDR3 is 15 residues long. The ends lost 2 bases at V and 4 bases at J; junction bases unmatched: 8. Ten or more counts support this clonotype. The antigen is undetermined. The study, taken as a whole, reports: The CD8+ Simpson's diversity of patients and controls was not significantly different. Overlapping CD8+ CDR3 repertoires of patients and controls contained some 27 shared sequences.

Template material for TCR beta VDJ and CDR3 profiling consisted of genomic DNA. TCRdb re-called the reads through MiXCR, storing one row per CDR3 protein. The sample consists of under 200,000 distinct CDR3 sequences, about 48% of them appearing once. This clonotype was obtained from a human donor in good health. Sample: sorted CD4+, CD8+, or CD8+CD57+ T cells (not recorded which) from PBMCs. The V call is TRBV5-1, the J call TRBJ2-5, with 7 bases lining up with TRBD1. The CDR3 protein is CASSLQPGQLETQYF. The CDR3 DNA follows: TGCGCCAGCAGCTTACAACCGGGACAGCTAGAGACCCAGTACTTC. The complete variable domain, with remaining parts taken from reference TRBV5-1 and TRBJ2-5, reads KAGVTQTPRYLIKTRGQQVTLSCSPISGHRSVSWYQQTPGQGLQFLFEYFSETQRNKGNFPGRFSGRQFSNSRSEMNVSTLELGDSALYLCASSLQPGQLETQYFGPGTRLLVL.